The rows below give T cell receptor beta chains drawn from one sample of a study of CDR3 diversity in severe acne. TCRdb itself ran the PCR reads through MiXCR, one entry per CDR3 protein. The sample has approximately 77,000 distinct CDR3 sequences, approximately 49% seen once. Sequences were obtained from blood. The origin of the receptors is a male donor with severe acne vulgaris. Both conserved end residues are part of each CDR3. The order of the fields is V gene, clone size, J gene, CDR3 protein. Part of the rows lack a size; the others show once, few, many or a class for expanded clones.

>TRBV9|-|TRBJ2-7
CASSAGTETYEQYF
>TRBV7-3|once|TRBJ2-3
CASSLGSPSTDTQYF
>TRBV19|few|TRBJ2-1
CARRPDLGLEQFF
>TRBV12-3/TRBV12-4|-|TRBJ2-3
CASSKSGLAGYEQYF
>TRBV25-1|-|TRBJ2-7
CASSAGLGDYEQYF
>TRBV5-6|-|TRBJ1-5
CASSLFNQPQHF
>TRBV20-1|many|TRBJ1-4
CSARDRGQGPVATNEKLFF
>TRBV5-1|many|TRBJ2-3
CASGWDRSSDTQYF
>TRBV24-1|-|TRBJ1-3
CATSEGTTGNTIYF
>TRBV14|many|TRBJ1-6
CASSLRTGLNSPLHF
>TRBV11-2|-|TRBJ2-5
CASSLVASRGWETQYF
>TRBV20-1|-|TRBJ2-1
CSARQHMNTEQFF
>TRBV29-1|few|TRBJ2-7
CSALIRSSYEQYF
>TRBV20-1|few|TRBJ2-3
CSARPGLAGMKDTQYF
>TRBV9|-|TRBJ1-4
CASSVRQDPGEKLFF
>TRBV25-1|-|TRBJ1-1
CASSGARGTTEAFF
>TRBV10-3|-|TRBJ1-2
CATQHGTGGYGYTF
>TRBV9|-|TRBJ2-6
CASTRTGVTESGANVLTF
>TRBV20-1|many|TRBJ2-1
CSASGRAAYNEQFF
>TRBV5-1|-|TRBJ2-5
CASSLGSEETQYF
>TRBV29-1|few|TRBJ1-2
CSVEGGDTNYGYTF
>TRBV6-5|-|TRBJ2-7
CASCIVNRKTVFWQYF
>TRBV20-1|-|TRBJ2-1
CSARDHTAGEQFF
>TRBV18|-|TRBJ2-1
CASSPPDWYNEQFF
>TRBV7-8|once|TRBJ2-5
CASSPSGDRGSVETQYF
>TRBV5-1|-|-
CASSPRREEQYF
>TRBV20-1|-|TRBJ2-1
CRLGTGTGGRNEVQFF
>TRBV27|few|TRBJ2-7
CASRGATFYEQYF
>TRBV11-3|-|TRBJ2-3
CASSLGRSGRASNEQYF
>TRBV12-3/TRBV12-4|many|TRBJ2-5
CASSSQEWETQYF
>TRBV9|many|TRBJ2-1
CASSAGTRRDEQFF
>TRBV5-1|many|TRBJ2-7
CASSLEQGLDEQYF
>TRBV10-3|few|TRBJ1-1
CATGTVNTEAFF
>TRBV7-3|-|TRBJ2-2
CASSLYSGLNTGELFF
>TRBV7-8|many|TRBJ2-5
CASSLGSGTEETQYF
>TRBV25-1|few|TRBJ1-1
CASSVGMNTEAFF
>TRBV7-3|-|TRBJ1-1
CASSFGRGSTEAFF
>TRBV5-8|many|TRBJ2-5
CASRAETQYF
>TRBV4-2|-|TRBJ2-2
CACSHLDTDTGELFF
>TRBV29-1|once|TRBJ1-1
CSVELGANTEAFF
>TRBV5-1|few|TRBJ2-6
CASSSGSLSSGANVLTF
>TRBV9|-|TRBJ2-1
CASSVDSGGYNEQFF